This is a list of T cell receptor beta chains from one sample in a study of CD8+ T cells in alopecia areata. Generated by immunoSEQ multiplex PCR, the TCRdb table keeps only in-frame clones and is missing some. The sample consists of fewer than 200,000 clones, roughly three fifths of them appearing once. Source: CD8+ T cells sorted from blood, taken at week 24, from a patient treated with tofacitinib. The receptors stem from a human donor with alopecia areata. Both conserved end residues are part of each CDR3. The order of the fields is D gene, clone size, J gene, V gene, CDR3 DNA, CDR3 protein. A D gene is named only where the DNA matches it firmly. Clone size is shown for a subset of rows, as once, few, many or a class of expanded clone.

d_gene: NA; abundance: few; j_gene: TRBJ1-1; v_gene: TRBV19; CDR3nt: TGTGCCAGCCAGGCGGGGAACACTGAAGCTTTCTTT; CDR3aa: CASQAGNTEAFF
d_gene: NA; abundance: NA; j_gene: TRBJ2-4; v_gene: TRBV4-1; CDR3nt: TGCGCCAGCAGTCCGAGCCAAGAAAACATTCAGTACTTC; CDR3aa: CASSPSQENIQYF
d_gene: TRBD2; abundance: NA; j_gene: TRBJ2-5; v_gene: TRBV2; CDR3nt: TGTGCCAGCAGGCTAGCGGGGCAAGAGACCCAGTACTTC; CDR3aa: CASRLAGQETQYF
d_gene: TRBD2; abundance: NA; j_gene: TRBJ2-3; v_gene: TRBV7-2; CDR3nt: TGTGCCAGCAGCTGGCGGGGGGGCATCACAGATACGCAGTATTTT; CDR3aa: CASSWRGGITDTQYF
d_gene: NA; abundance: NA; j_gene: TRBJ2-7; v_gene: TRBV4-1; CDR3nt: TGCGCCAGCAGCCACCGCTTATCCTACGAGCAGTACTTC; CDR3aa: CASSHRLSYEQYF
d_gene: NA; abundance: once; j_gene: TRBJ2-7; v_gene: TRBV7-8; CDR3nt: TGTGCCAGCAGCTTAGCTTCGGACAGATACTACGAGCAGTACTTC; CDR3aa: CASSLASDRYYEQYF
d_gene: NA; abundance: NA; j_gene: TRBJ1-1; v_gene: TRBV13; CDR3nt: TGTGCCAGCAGCTTAGGTGGGAGCACTGAAGCTTTCTTT; CDR3aa: CASSLGGSTEAFF
d_gene: NA; abundance: NA; j_gene: TRBJ2-7; v_gene: TRBV5-1; CDR3nt: TGCGCCAGCAGCTCCCAGGGAGGAGGGTTCGCGGGCGAGCAGTACTTC; CDR3aa: CASSSQGGGFAGEQYF
d_gene: TRBD1; abundance: NA; j_gene: TRBJ2-7; v_gene: TRBV10-3; CDR3nt: TGTGCCAGCCACACCGGGACAGGGTATAACGAGCAGTACTTC; CDR3aa: CASHTGTGYNEQYF
d_gene: NA; abundance: once; j_gene: TRBJ1-2; v_gene: TRBV2; CDR3nt: TGTGCCAGCAGTGCGGTTGAAGGAGGTTGGAGTGGCTACACCTTC; CDR3aa: CASSAVEGGWSGYTF
d_gene: NA; abundance: NA; j_gene: TRBJ1-4; v_gene: TRBV30; CDR3nt: TGTGCCTGGACCGGGGGTAGGATTAATGAAAAACTGTTTTTT; CDR3aa: CAWTGGRINEKLFF
d_gene: TRBD1; abundance: few; j_gene: TRBJ2-1; v_gene: TRBV29-1; CDR3nt: TGCAGCGTTGAAGATCTAGGTACAGGGGGATCCTACAATGAGCAGTTCTTC; CDR3aa: CSVEDLGTGGSYNEQFF
d_gene: NA; abundance: once; j_gene: TRBJ2-1; v_gene: TRBV6-5; CDR3nt: TGTGCCAGCAGTTACTCCGACTCGGCGGAGCAGTTCTTC; CDR3aa: CASSYSDSAEQFF
d_gene: NA; abundance: few; j_gene: TRBJ1-5; v_gene: TRBV21-1; CDR3nt: TGTGCCAGCAGCGAAACAGGGGGCCGGCCCCAGCATTTT; CDR3aa: CASSETGGRPQHF
d_gene: NA; abundance: NA; j_gene: TRBJ2-7; v_gene: TRBV5-6; CDR3nt: TGTGCCAGCAGTCCGGACAAGGGATTCTACGAGCAGTACTTC; CDR3aa: CASSPDKGFYEQYF
d_gene: NA; abundance: NA; j_gene: TRBJ2-5; v_gene: TRBV30; CDR3nt: TGTGCCTGGAGTGACCCGGGGGAGACCCAGTACTTC; CDR3aa: CAWSDPGETQYF
d_gene: TRBD1; abundance: NA; j_gene: TRBJ1-1; v_gene: TRBV30; CDR3nt: TGTGCCTGGACCCCAGGGACAGCGAGGAACACTGAAGCTTTCTTT; CDR3aa: CAWTPGTARNTEAFF
d_gene: NA; abundance: NA; j_gene: TRBJ1-1; v_gene: TRBV29-1; CDR3nt: TGCAGCGCGGGGAGGGGCGCCGAAGCTTTCTTT; CDR3aa: CSAGRGAEAFF
d_gene: TRBD1; abundance: few; j_gene: TRBJ2-3; v_gene: TRBV5-1; CDR3nt: TGCGCCGGTCGGACAGGGGACACAGATACGCAGTATTTT; CDR3aa: CAGRTGDTDTQYF
d_gene: NA; abundance: NA; j_gene: TRBJ1-5; v_gene: TRBV7-8; CDR3nt: TGTGCCAGCAGCTTAGGGGGGGGCTTCAATCAGCCCCAGCATTTT; CDR3aa: CASSLGGGFNQPQHF
d_gene: TRBD2; abundance: NA; j_gene: TRBJ2-1; v_gene: TRBV6-5; CDR3nt: TGTGCCAGCAGTCCCGGACTAGCGGGGACTGAGCAGTTCTTC; CDR3aa: CASSPGLAGTEQFF
d_gene: NA; abundance: NA; j_gene: TRBJ2-7; v_gene: TRBV27; CDR3nt: TGTGCCAGCAGTCCGACAGGCCGTTGGTCCGAGCAGTACTTC; CDR3aa: CASSPTGRWSEQYF
d_gene: NA; abundance: NA; j_gene: TRBJ2-1; v_gene: TRBV29-1; CDR3nt: TGCAGCGTTGGCGTGGGTTACAATGAGCAGTTCTTC; CDR3aa: CSVGVGYNEQFF
d_gene: NA; abundance: NA; j_gene: TRBJ1-2; v_gene: TRBV6-6; CDR3nt: TGTGCCAGCAGTTTCAGGGTGCGGGGCTACACCTTC; CDR3aa: CASSFRVRGYTF
d_gene: NA; abundance: few; j_gene: TRBJ2-2; v_gene: TRBV2; CDR3nt: TGTGCCAGCAGTTTCAACGGGGAGCTGTTTTTT; CDR3aa: CASSFNGELFF
d_gene: TRBD2; abundance: NA; j_gene: TRBJ2-1; v_gene: TRBV29-1; CDR3nt: TGCAGCGTTACGCCGATGGTAGCGGGGGTCCTTGAGCAGTTCTTC; CDR3aa: CSVTPMVAGVLEQFF
d_gene: NA; abundance: few; j_gene: TRBJ2-1; v_gene: TRBV29-1; CDR3nt: TGCAGCGTTGAAGGTTGGCAGCCAGACAATGAGCAGTTCTTC; CDR3aa: CSVEGWQPDNEQFF
d_gene: NA; abundance: once; j_gene: TRBJ2-5; v_gene: TRBV10-2; CDR3nt: TGCGCCAGTGAAGGGTTGGGAGAGACCCAGTACTTC; CDR3aa: CASEGLGETQYF
d_gene: NA; abundance: few; j_gene: TRBJ2-5; v_gene: TRBV2; CDR3nt: TGTGCCGGACGGGACTTACAAGAGACCCAGTACTTC; CDR3aa: CAGRDLQETQYF
d_gene: NA; abundance: NA; j_gene: TRBJ2-3; v_gene: TRBV6-5; CDR3nt: TGTGCCAGCCCCTCAGGAGGATTGGGCACAGATACGCAGTATTTT; CDR3aa: CASPSGGLGTDTQYF
d_gene: NA; abundance: NA; j_gene: TRBJ2-7; v_gene: TRBV13; CDR3nt: TGTGCCAGCAGCTTAGGCCGGTCTACTGTAATACCGTTC; CDR3aa: CASSLGRSTVIPF
d_gene: NA; abundance: few; j_gene: TRBJ2-4; v_gene: TRBV5-4; CDR3nt: TGTGCCAGCAGCTTGGCGGGCAGGAGGAGCATTCAGTACTTC; CDR3aa: CASSLAGRRSIQYF
d_gene: NA; abundance: NA; j_gene: TRBJ2-6; v_gene: TRBV29-1; CDR3nt: TGCAGCGTTGTGGCACCTGGAGGGAATGGGGCCAACGTCCTGACTTTC; CDR3aa: CSVVAPGGNGANVLTF
d_gene: TRBD2; abundance: NA; j_gene: TRBJ2-7; v_gene: TRBV4-1; CDR3nt: TGCGCCAGCAGCCAAGACACGGGGGGGGGCTACGAGCAGTACTTC; CDR3aa: CASSQDTGGGYEQYF
d_gene: NA; abundance: NA; j_gene: TRBJ2-2; v_gene: TRBV25-1; CDR3nt: TGTGCCAGTGATGGGGGCGAGAACACCGGGGAGCTGTTTTTT; CDR3aa: CASDGGENTGELFF
d_gene: TRBD1; abundance: once; j_gene: TRBJ2-5; v_gene: TRBV29-1; CDR3nt: TGCAGCGTTGCCTGGCCCCGACAGGGGGTATCGGAGACCCAGTACTTC; CDR3aa: CSVAWPRQGVSETQYF
d_gene: TRBD1; abundance: NA; j_gene: TRBJ2-7; v_gene: TRBV27; CDR3nt: TGTGCCAGCAGTACTCTCCGGGACAGACCCTCCTACGAGCAGTACTTC; CDR3aa: CASSTLRDRPSYEQYF
d_gene: NA; abundance: NA; j_gene: TRBJ1-2; v_gene: TRBV7-9; CDR3nt: TGTGCCAGCAGCTGGGGGACCGGAGAGCCCTATGGCTACACCTTC; CDR3aa: CASSWGTGEPYGYTF
d_gene: NA; abundance: NA; j_gene: TRBJ1-1; v_gene: TRBV5-6; CDR3nt: TGTGCCAGCAGCTTCGGGACGGCACTGAACACTGAAGCTTTCTTT; CDR3aa: CASSFGTALNTEAFF
d_gene: NA; abundance: NA; j_gene: TRBJ2-7; v_gene: TRBV11-2; CDR3nt: TGTGCCAGCACCGGGGGTTTTCGGGAGCAGTACTTC; CDR3aa: CASTGGFREQYF
d_gene: TRBD2; abundance: NA; j_gene: TRBJ2-3; v_gene: TRBV12-5; CDR3nt: TGTGCTAGTGGTTTCAGTGCGGAGCCTAGCGGGGGGAAAATTGGTACGCAGTATTTT; CDR3aa: CASGFSAEPSGGKIGTQYF
d_gene: NA; abundance: NA; j_gene: TRBJ1-4; v_gene: TRBV11-1; CDR3nt: TGTGCCAGCAGCTTAGGGACCGCCGAAAAACTGTTTTTT; CDR3aa: CASSLGTAEKLFF
d_gene: NA; abundance: NA; j_gene: TRBJ1-1; v_gene: TRBV27; CDR3nt: TGTGCCAGCAGTGGGAAGAGGGCGTGGCGTGAAGCTTTCTTT; CDR3aa: CASSGKRAWREAFF
d_gene: NA; abundance: NA; j_gene: TRBJ2-1; v_gene: TRBV19; CDR3nt: TGTGCCAGTAGTGAGGGGGGGCTTTTCAATGAGCAGTTCTTC; CDR3aa: CASSEGGLFNEQFF
d_gene: NA; abundance: NA; j_gene: TRBJ1-6; v_gene: TRBV2; CDR3nt: TGTGCCAGCAGTGAAGCGTACCTCGCTTCTGCAAACCTCCACTTT; CDR3aa: CASSEAYLASANLHF
d_gene: TRBD1; abundance: NA; j_gene: TRBJ2-7; v_gene: TRBV4-1; CDR3nt: TGCGCCAGCAGCCAAGAAGGACAGGGGGAAGACGAGCAGTACTTC; CDR3aa: CASSQEGQGEDEQYF
d_gene: NA; abundance: NA; j_gene: TRBJ1-2; v_gene: TRBV27; CDR3nt: TGTGCCAGCAGTTTCAATTTAGGGAACTATGGCTACACCTTC; CDR3aa: CASSFNLGNYGYTF
d_gene: NA; abundance: NA; j_gene: TRBJ1-1; v_gene: TRBV4-1; CDR3nt: TGCGCCAGCAGCCCCCCGACGGTGAACACTGAAGCTTTCTTT; CDR3aa: CASSPPTVNTEAFF
d_gene: TRBD1; abundance: NA; j_gene: TRBJ1-6; v_gene: TRBV13; CDR3nt: TGTGCCAGCAGCTTAGCATGGGACAGGGGAAATTCACCCCTCCACTTT; CDR3aa: CASSLAWDRGNSPLHF
d_gene: NA; abundance: NA; j_gene: TRBJ2-7; v_gene: TRBV30; CDR3nt: TGTGCCTGGAGTGTACCCTCGCGGTACGAGCAGTACTTC; CDR3aa: CAWSVPSRYEQYF
d_gene: TRBD2; abundance: once; j_gene: TRBJ2-7; v_gene: TRBV4-1; CDR3nt: TGCGCCAGCAGCCCCTCTAGGCCCAGCGGGGCCTCCGAGCAGTACTTC; CDR3aa: CASSPSRPSGASEQYF